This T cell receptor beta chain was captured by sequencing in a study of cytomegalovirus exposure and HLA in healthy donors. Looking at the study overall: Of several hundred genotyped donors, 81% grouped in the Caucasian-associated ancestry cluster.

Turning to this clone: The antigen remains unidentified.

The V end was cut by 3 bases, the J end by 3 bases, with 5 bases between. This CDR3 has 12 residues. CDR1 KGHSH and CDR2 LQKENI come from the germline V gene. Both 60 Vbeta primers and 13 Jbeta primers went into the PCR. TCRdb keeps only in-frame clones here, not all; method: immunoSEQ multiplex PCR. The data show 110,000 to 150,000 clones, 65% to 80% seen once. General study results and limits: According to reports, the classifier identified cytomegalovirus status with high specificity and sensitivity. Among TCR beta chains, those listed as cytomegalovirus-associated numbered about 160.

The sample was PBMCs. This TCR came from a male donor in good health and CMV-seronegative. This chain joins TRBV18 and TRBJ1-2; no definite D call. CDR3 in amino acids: CASSPSDYGYTF. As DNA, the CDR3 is TGTGCCAGCTCACCGTCGGACTATGGCTACACCTTC.